The sequence of this T cell receptor (beta chain) was determined in a study of blood T cell repertoires in COVID-19. The V segment lost 3 bases and the J segment 7 bases; nucleotides outside the gene matches: 3. The CDR3 has 12 amino acids. The germline V gene has CDR1 SGHRS and CDR2 YFSETQ. As originally analysed: Amplification from reference gene primers served as the basis for estimated nucleated cell counts. The table came from immunoSEQ multiplex PCR; TCRdb's copy has only in-frame clones and leaves some out. V and J calls and clone size come straight from that table; D and trimming were deduced from the DNA. The data contain roughly 61,000 clones, 73% of them singletons.

V is TRBV5-1 and J is TRBJ1-1; 7 bases agree with TRBD1. This receptor was identified in a woman in her 70s with acute or convalescent COVID-19. Source material: peripheral blood. The CDR3: CASSSHRGEAFF. The DNA of the CDR3 is TGCGCCAGCAGCTCGCACAGGGGTGAAGCTTTCTTT.